This T cell receptor (beta chain) emerged from a study of T-cell memory formation after mild COVID-19. Study summary: For the most part, TCR clusters were specific to one donor.

CDR1 and CDR2 from the germline V gene are MNHEY and SMNVEV (reference sequence). The ends were cut back, 9 bases at V and 5 bases at J, with 16 bases in the middle. The CDR3 consists of 13 residues. Study-wide results and limits: Pre-infection memory carried some responding clones, suggesting that cross-reactive memory joined. CD4+ contracting clones were found mainly in CM and EM, and CD8+ ones in EMRA. A second wave of clones peaked on day 37, and their SARS-CoV-2 specificity went unconfirmed.

As concerns this clonotype: What it binds is not known.

Via MiXCR, TCRdb re-called the 5' RACE reads, giving one row per CDR3 protein. The sample includes under 150,000 distinct CDR3 sequences, 15% to 20% of them seen just once. The rearrangement uses TRBV27 and TRBJ2-5, with D possibly being TRBD1 (5 bases). The sample comprised PBMCs or a T cell subset sorted from them (not recorded which). The sequence was collected from an adult woman who had mild COVID-19 (a few samples of this study predate the infection). Cell type and time point are not known. CDR3 sequence (DNA): TGTGCCAGTTACCATGGGCCAGGGGAGACCCAGTACTTC. It yields the protein CASYHGPGETQYF.